This T cell receptor (beta chain) came from a study of cytomegalovirus exposure and HLA in healthy donors. Study results and caveats: Among TCR beta chains, those listed as cytomegalovirus-associated numbered some 160.

As to this clone: The antigen is not known.

Both 60 Vbeta primers and 13 Jbeta primers went into the PCR. Only in-frame clones appear in the TCRdb table, and some are missing; sequencing was by immunoSEQ multiplex PCR. The table has approximately 90,000 clones, about 74% seen once; the top ten hold 3.7%. There are 14 residues in the CDR3. Germline lookup yields CDR1 SGHRS and CDR2 YFSETQ. Deletions cut 4 bases from V and 1 base from J, with 11 bases between. Sequenced input: PBMCs. The source is a young man in good health and CMV-seronegative. The chain recombines TRBV5-1 with TRBJ2-5; D is undetermined. The DNA for the CDR3 is TGCGCCAGCAGCGGCAGAGGTGGCCAAGAGACCCAGTACTTC. It encodes CASSGRGGQETQYF.